This T cell receptor (beta chain) emerged from a study of blood T cell repertoires in COVID-19. Study-level information: Whether acute or convalescent, the COVID-19 samples came from the United States, Italy and Spain. T cells, B-cell-depleted T cells, or PBMCs provided the cDNA or gDNA that served as material.

Profiled with immunoSEQ multiplex PCR; TCRdb holds only in-frame clones, not every one. The sample has 180,000 or so clones, about 86% seen once. Participants, about 18 to 100 years old, spanned around 26 US areas. CDR1 and CDR2 (germline): SEHNR, FQNEAQ (reference sequence). The germline V and J ends were trimmed by 1 base and 7 bases, with 7 bases remaining between them. This CDR3 region has 12 residues. Remarks on this clone: Other DNA sequences within the sample encode an identical CDR3.

This rearrangement joins TRBV7-9 to TRBJ1-1; D gene ambiguous. The sequenced material came from PBMCs or T cells enriched from blood (not recorded which). The TCR originated in a middle-aged man who had recovered from COVID-19. The CDR3 DNA reads TGTGCCAGCAGCTTAGTGAGGGATGAAGCTTTCTTT. Translated, it gives CASSLVRDEAFF.